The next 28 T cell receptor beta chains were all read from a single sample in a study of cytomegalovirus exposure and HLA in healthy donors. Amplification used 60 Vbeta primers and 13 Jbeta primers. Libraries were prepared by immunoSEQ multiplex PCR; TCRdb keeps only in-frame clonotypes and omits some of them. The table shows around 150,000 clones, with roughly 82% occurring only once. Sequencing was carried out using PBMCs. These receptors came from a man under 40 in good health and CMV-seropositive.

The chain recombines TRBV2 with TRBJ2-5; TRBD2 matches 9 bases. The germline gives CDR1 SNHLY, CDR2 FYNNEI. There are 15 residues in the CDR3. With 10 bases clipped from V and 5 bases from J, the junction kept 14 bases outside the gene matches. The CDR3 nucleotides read TGTGCCACCTCTCCCCAGCGGGGGGCCTCGGAGACCCAGTACTTC. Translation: CATSPQRGASETQYF. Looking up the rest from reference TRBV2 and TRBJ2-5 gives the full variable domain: EPEVTQTPSHQVTQMGQEVILRCVPISNHLYFYWYRQILGQKVEFLVSFYNNEISEKSEIFDDQFSVERPDGSNFTLKIRSTKLEDSAMYFCATSPQRGASETQYFGPGTRLLVL.

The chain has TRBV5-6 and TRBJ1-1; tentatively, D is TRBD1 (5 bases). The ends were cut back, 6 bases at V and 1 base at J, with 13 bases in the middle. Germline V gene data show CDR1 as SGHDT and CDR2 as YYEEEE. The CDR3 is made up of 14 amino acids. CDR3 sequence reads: CASTLQGWNTEAFF. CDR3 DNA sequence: TGTGCCAGCACCCTTCAGGGTTGGAACACTGAAGCTTTCTTT.

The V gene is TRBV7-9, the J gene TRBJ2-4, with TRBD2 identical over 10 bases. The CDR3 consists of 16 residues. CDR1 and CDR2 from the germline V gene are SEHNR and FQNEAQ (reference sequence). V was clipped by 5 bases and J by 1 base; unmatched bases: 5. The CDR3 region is CASSPGTSEAKNIQYF. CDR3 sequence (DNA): TGTGCCAGCAGCCCAGGGACTAGCGAGGCCAAAAACATTCAGTACTTC. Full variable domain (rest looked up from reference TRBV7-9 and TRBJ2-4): DTGVSQNPRHKITKRGQNVTFRCDPISEHNRLYWYRQTLGQGPEFLTYFQNEAQLEKSRLLSDRFSAERPKGSFSTLEIQRTEQGDSAMYLCASSPGTSEAKNIQYFGAGTRLSVL.

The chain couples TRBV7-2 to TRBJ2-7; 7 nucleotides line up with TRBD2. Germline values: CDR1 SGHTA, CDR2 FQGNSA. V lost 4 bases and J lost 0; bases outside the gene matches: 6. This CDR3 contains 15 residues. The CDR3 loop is CASSSGLTLSYEQYF. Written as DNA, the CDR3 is TGTGCCAGCAGCTCGGGACTAACCCTCTCCTACGAGCAGTACTTC.

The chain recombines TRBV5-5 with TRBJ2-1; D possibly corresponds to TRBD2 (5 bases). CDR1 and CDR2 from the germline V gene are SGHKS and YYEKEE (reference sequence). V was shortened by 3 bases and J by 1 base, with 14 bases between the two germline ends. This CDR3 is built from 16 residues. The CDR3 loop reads CASSSLAGQSYNEQFF. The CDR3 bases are TGTGCCAGCAGCTCCCTCGCGGGTCAGTCCTACAATGAGCAGTTCTTC.

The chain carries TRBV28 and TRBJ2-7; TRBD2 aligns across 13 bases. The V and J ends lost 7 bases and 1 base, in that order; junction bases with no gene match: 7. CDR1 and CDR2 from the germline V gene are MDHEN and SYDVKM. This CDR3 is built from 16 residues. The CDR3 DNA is TGTGCCAGCAACCCCGGGGGACTAGCGGGATCCTACGAGCAGTACTTC. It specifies CASNPGGLAGSYEQYF.

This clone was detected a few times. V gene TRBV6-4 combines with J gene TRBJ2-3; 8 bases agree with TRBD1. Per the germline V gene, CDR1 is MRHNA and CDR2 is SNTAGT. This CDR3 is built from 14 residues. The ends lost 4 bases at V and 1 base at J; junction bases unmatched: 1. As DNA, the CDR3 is TGTGCCAGCAGTGCACAGGGGGGCACAGATACGCAGTATTTT. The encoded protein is CASSAQGGTDTQYF.

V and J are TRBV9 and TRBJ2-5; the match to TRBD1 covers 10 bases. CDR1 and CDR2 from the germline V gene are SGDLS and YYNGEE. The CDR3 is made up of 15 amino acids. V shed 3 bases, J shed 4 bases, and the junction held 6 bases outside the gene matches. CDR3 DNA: TGTGCCAGCAGCGGACAGGGGGCGGTGAGAGAGACCCAGTACTTC. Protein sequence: CASSGQGAVRETQYF.

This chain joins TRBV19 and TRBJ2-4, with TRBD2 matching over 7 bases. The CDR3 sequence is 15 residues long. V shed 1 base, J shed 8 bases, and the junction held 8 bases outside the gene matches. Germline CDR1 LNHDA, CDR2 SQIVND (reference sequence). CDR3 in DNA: TGTGCCAGTAGTATAGGAGGGGCGGGGAGGGACATTCAGTACTTC. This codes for CASSIGGAGRDIQYF. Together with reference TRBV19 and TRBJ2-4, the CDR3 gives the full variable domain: DGGITQSPKYLFRKEGQNVTLSCEQNLNHDAMYWYRQDPGQGLRLIYYSQIVNDFQKGDIAEGYSVSREKKESFPLTVTSAQKNPTAFYLCASSIGGAGRDIQYFGAGTRLSVL.

The CDR3 region is CASSLSTGGWEKLFF. The CDR3 region has the DNA TGTGCCAGCAGCTTATCGACAGGGGGTTGGGAAAAACTGTTTTTT. The chain couples TRBV7-2 to TRBJ1-4; 9 positions agree with TRBD1. Losses at the gene ends were 2 bases for V and 8 bases for J; bases not matched to a gene: 6. Germline V gene data show CDR1 as SGHTA and CDR2 as FQGNSA. The CDR3 consists of 15 residues.

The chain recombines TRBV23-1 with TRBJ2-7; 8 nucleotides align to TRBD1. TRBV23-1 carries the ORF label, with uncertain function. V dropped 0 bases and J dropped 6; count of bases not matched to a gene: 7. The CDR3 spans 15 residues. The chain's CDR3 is CASSQSDRVLAEQYF. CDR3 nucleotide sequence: TGCGCCAGCAGTCAATCGGACAGGGTTTTGGCCGAGCAGTACTTC.

The CDR3 loop is CASSPRVQNEQFF. As DNA, the CDR3 is TGTGCCAGCTCACCGAGGGTTCAGAATGAGCAGTTCTTC. The V gene is TRBV18, the J gene TRBJ2-1, with a tentative D call TRBD2 (5 bases). Germline V gene sequence: CDR1 KGHSH, CDR2 LQKENI. There are 13 residues in the CDR3. Trimming removed 3 bases from V and 7 bases from J, with 10 bases in between.

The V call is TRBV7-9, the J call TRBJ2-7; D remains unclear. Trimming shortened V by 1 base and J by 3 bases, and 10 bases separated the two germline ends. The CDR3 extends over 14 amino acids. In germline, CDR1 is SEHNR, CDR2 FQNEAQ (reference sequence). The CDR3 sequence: CASSLGPTYYEQYF. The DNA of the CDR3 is TGTGCCAGCAGCTTAGGTCCGACTTACTACGAGCAGTACTTC.

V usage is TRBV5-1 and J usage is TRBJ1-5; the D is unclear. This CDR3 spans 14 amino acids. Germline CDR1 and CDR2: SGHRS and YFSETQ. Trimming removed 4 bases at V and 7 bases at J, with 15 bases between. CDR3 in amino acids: CASSPVGDTQPQHF. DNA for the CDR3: TGCGCCAGCAGCCCGGTAGGCGACACACAGCCCCAGCATTTT.

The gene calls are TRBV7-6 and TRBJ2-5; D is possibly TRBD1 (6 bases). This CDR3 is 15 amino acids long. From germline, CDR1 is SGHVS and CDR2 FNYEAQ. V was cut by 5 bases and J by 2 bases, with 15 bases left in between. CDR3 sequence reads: CASSPTTGIQETQYF. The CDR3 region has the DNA TGTGCCAGCAGCCCTACTACAGGGATACAAGAGACCCAGTACTTC. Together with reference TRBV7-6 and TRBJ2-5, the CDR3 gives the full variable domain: GAGVSQSPRYKVTKRGQDVALRCDPISGHVSLYWYRQALGQGPEFLTYFNYEAQQDKSGLPNDRFSAERPEGSISTLTIQRTEQRDSAMYRCASSPTTGIQETQYFGPGTRLLVL.

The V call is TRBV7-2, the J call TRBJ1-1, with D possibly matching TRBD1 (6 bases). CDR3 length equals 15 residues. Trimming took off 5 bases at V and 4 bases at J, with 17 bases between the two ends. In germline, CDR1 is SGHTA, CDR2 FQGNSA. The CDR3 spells CASSPRQATSTEAFF. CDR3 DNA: TGTGCCAGCAGCCCACGACAGGCAACGAGCACTGAAGCTTTCTTT.

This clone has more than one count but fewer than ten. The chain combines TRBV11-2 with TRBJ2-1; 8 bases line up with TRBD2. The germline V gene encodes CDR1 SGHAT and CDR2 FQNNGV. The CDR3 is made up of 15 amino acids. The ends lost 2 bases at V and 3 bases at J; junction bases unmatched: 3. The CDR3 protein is CASSLTGGVYNEQFF. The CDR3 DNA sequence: TGTGCCAGCAGCTTAACGGGAGGGGTCTACAATGAGCAGTTCTTC.

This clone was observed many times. The CDR3 coding sequence is TGTGCCAGCAGTGAAGTTAGCGGGGGGGCAGATACGCAGTATTTT. This codes for CASSEVSGGADTQYF. The chain employs TRBV6-1 and TRBJ2-3, with 11 positions matching TRBD2. There are 15 residues in the CDR3. V trimming: 1 base; J trimming: 4 bases; junction bases outside the gene matches: 1. Germline values: CDR1 MNHNS, CDR2 SASEGT.

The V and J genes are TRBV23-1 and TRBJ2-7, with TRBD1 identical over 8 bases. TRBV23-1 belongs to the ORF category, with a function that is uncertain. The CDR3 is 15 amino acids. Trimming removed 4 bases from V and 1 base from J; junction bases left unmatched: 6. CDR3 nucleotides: TGCGCCAGCAGTCGTCCGGACAGGGCATCCTACGAGCAGTACTTC. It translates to CASSRPDRASYEQYF.

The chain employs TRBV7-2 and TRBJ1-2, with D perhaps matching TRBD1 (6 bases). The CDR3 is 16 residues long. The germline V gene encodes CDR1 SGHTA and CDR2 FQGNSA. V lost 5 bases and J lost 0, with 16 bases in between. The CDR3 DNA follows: TGTGCCAGCAGCGGTTGGGACACCCGTACTAACTATGGCTACACCTTC. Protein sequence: CASSGWDTRTNYGYTF.

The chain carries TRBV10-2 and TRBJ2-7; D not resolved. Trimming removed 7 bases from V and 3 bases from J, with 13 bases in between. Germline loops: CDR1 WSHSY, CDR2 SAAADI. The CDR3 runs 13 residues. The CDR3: CASKKPNIYEQYF. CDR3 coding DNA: TGCGCCAGCAAGAAACCCAACATCTACGAGCAGTACTTC.

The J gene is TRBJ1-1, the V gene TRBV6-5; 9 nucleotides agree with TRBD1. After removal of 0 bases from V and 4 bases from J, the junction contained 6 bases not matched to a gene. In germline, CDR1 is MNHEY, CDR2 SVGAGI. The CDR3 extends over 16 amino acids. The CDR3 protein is CASSYSTGGGGTEAFF. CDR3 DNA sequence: TGTGCCAGCAGTTACTCGACAGGGGGTGGGGGCACTGAAGCTTTCTTT.

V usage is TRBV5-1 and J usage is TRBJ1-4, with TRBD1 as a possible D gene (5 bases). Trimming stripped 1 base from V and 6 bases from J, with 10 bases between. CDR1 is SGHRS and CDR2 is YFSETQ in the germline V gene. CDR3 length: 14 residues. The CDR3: CASSLMGLDEKLFF. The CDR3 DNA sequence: TGCGCCAGCAGCTTGATGGGGCTGGATGAAAAACTGTTTTTT.

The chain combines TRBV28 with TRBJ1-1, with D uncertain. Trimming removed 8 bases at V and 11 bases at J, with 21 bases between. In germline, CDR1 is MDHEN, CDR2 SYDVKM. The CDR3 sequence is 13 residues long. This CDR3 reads CASGKQRTRSAFF. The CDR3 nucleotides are TGTGCCAGCGGGAAACAACGGACTCGTAGCGCTTTCTTT.

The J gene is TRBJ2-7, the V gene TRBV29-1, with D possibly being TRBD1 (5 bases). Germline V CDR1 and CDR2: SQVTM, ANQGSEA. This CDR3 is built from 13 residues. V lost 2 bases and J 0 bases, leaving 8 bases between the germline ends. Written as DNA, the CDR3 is TGCAGCGTTGAAAGGGGTAGCTCCTACGAGCAGTACTTC. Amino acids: CSVERGSSYEQYF.

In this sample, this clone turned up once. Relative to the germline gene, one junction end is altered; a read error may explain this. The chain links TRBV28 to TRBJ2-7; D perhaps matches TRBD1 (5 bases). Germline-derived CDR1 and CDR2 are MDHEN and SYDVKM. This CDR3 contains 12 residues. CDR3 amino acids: CASSPPGLGLHF. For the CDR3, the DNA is TGTGCCAGCAGTCCCCCCGGCTTGGGGCTGCACTTC.

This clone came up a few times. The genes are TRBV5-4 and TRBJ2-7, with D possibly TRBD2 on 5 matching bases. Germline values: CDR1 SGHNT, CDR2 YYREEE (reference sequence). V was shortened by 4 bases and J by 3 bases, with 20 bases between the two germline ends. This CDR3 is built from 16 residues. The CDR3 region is CASSSLGGSAYYEQYF. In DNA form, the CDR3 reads TGTGCCAGCAGCAGCTTGGGTGGTAGCGCGTACTACGAGCAGTACTTC.

CDR3 residues: CASSVHSGGYEAFF. The CDR3 nucleotides read TGTGCCAGCAGCGTCCACTCGGGGGGGTACGAAGCTTTCTTT. The V and J genes are TRBV9 and TRBJ1-1; D might be TRBD1 (5 bases). This CDR3 region has 14 residues. Germline CDR1 SGDLS, CDR2 YYNGEE. Trimming took 2 bases from V and 8 from J, leaving 16 bases between them. The entire variable domain, with the rest obtained from reference TRBV9 and TRBJ1-1, is as follows: DSGVTQTPKHLITATGQRVTLRCSPRSGDLSVYWYQQSLDQGLQFLIQYYNGEERAKGNILERFSAQQFPDLHSELNLSSLELGDSALYFCASSVHSGGYEAFFGQGTRLTVV.